This entry describes one TCR beta chain. The data derive from a study of blood T cell repertoires in COVID-19. Clones were read by immunoSEQ multiplex PCR, and TCRdb kept only the in-frame ones, dropping some. The sample contains about 33,000 clones, 80% to 90% of which appear only once. Trimming took 4 bases from V and 6 from J, leaving 10 bases between them. Germline V gene data show CDR1 as ENHRY and CDR2 as SYGVKD. This CDR3 spans 12 amino acids. The sequence came from a man between 65 and 85 years old with acute or convalescent COVID-19. The sample taken for sequencing was peripheral blood. The chain is built from TRBV10-3 and TRBJ2-7; TRBD2 is a possible D gene (5 bases). The CDR3 loop is CAISVGGGEQYF. Written as DNA, the CDR3 is TGTGCCATCAGTGTAGGAGGTGGCGAGCAGTACTTC.